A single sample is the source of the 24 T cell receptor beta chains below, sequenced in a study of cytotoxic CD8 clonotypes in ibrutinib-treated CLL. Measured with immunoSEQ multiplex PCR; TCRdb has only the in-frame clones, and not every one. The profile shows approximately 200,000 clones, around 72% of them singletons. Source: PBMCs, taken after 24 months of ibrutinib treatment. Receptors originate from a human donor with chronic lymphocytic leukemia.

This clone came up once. CDR3 coding DNA: TGTGCCAGCAGCCCAGGGTTAAGCTATGGCTACACCTTC. Protein sequence: CASSPGLSYGYTF. V usage is TRBV5-4 and J usage is TRBJ1-2, with a weak D call TRBD1 (5 bases). Trimming took 4 bases from V and 4 from J, leaving 11 bases between them. CDR3 size: 13 residues. Germline V gene sequence: CDR1 SGHNT, CDR2 YYREEE (reference sequence).

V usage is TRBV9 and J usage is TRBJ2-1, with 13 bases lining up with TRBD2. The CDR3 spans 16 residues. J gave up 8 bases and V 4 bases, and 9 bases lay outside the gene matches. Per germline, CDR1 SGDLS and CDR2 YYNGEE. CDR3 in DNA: TGTGCCAGCAGCCCTAAGGCAGGACTAGCGGGAGATGAGCAGTTCTTC. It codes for CASSPKAGLAGDEQFF.

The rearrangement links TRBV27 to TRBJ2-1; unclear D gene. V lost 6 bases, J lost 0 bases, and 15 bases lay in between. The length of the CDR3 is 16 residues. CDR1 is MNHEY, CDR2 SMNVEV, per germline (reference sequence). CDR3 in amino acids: CASSIGKGVSYNEQFF. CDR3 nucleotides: TGTGCCAGCAGCATTGGGAAGGGCGTCTCCTACAATGAGCAGTTCTTC.

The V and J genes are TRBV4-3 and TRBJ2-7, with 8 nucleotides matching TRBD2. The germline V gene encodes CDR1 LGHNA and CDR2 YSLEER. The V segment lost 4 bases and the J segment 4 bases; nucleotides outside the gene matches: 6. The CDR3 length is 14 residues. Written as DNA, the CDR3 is TGCGCCAGCAGCCCGGGACTAGGGGTATACGAGCAGTACTTC. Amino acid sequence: CASSPGLGVYEQYF.

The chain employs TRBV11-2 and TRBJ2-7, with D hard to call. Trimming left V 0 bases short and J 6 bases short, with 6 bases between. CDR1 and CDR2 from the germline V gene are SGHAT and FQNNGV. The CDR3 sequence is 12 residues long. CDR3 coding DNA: TGTGCCAGCAGCTTAGAATATGGCGAGCAGTACTTC. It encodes CASSLEYGEQYF.

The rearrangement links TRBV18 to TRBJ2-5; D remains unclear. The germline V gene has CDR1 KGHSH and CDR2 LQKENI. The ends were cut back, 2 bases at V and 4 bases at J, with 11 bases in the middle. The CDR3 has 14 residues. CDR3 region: CASSPFKASETQYF. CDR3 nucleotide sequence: TGTGCCAGCTCACCATTCAAGGCATCAGAGACCCAGTACTTC.

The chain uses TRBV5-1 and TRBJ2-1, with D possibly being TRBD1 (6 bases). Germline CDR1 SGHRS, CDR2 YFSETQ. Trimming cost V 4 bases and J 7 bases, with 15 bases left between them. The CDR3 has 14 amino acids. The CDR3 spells CASSRDMGGNEQFF. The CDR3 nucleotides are TGCGCCAGCAGCCGGGACATGGGTGGGAATGAGCAGTTCTTC.

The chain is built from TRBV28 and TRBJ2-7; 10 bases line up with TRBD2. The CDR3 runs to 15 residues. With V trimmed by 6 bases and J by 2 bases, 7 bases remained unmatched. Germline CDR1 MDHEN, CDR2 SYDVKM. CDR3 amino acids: CASSRGLAETYEQYF. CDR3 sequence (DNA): TGTGCCAGCAGCCGAGGACTAGCGGAAACCTACGAGCAGTACTTC.

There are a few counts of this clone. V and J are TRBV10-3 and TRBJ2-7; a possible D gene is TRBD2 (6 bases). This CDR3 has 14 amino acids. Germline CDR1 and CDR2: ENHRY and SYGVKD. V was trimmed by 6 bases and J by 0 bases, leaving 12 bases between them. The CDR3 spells CAISLGRSSYEQYF. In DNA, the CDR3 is TGTGCCATCAGCCTAGGGAGGAGCTCCTACGAGCAGTACTTC.

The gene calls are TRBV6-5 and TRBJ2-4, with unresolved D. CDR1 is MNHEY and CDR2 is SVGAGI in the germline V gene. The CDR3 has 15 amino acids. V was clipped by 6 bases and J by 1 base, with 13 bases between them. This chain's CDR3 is CASSGLSGAKNIQYF. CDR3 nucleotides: TGTGCCAGCAGCGGCTTGAGTGGGGCCAAAAACATTCAGTACTTC.

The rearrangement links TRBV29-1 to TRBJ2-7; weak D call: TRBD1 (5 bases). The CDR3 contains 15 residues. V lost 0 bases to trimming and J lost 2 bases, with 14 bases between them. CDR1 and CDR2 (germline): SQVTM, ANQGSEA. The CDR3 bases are TGCAGCGTTGAAGATAGAGGTCAGGGTCCCTACGAGCAGTACTTC. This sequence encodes CSVEDRGQGPYEQYF.

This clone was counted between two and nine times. This CDR3 reads CASSLVAAQPQHF. CDR3 DNA: TGTGCCAGCAGCTTAGTGGCAGCTCAGCCCCAGCATTTT. This chain links TRBV7-9 with TRBJ1-5; D gene uncertain. The CDR3 totals 13 residues. Per germline, CDR1 SEHNR and CDR2 FQNEAQ (reference sequence). V was cut by 1 base and J by 6 bases, with 7 bases left in between.

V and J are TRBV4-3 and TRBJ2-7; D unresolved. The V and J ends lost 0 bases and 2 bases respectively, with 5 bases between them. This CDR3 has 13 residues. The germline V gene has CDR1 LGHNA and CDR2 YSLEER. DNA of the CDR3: TGCGCCAGCAGCCAAGAACCAACCTACGAGCAGTACTTC. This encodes CASSQEPTYEQYF.

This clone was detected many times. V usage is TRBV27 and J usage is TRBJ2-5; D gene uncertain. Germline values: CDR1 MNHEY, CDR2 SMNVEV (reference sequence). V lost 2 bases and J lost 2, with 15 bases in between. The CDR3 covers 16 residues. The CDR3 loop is CASSLIIWQKQETQYF. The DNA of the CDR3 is TGTGCCAGCAGTTTAATTATCTGGCAGAAACAAGAGACCCAGTACTTC.

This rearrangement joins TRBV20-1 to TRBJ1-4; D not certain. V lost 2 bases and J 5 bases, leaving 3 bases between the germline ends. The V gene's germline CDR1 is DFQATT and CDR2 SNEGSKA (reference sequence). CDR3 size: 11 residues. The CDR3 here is CSARSNEKLFF. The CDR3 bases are TGCAGTGCTAGATCAAATGAAAAACTGTTTTTT.

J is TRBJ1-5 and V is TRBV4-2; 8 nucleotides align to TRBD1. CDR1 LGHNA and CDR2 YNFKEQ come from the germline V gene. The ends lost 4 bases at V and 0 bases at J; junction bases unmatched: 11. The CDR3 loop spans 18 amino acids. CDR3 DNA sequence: TGTGCCAGCAGCCCCGTGGGGACAGGAGGAAATAGCAATCAGCCCCAGCATTTT. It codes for CASSPVGTGGNSNQPQHF.

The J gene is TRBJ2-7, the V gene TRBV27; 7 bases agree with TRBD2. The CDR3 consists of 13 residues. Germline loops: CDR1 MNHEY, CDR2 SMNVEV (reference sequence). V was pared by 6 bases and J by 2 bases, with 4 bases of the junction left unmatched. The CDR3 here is CASRNGGTYEQYF. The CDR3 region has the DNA TGTGCCAGCAGAAACGGGGGGACCTACGAGCAGTACTTC.

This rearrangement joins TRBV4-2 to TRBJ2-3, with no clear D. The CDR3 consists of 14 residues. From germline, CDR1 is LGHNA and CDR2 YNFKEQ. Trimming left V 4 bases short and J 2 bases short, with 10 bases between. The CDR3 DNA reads TGTGCCAGCAGCCTGGACCAATACACAGATACGCAGTATTTT. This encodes CASSLDQYTDTQYF.

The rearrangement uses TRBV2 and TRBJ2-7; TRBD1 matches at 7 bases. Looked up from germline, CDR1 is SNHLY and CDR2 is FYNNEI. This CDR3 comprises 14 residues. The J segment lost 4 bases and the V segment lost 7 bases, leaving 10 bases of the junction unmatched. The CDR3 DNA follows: TGTGCCAGCACCTTTAGGGACAGTCGGTACGAGCAGTACTTC. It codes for CASTFRDSRYEQYF.

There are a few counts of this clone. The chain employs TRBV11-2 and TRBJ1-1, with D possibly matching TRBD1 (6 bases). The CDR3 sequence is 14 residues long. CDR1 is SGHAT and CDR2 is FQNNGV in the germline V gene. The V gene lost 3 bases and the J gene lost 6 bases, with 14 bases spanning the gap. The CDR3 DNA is TGTGCCAGCAGCTTCATAAGGGGGAGACCTGAAGCTTTCTTT. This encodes CASSFIRGRPEAFF.

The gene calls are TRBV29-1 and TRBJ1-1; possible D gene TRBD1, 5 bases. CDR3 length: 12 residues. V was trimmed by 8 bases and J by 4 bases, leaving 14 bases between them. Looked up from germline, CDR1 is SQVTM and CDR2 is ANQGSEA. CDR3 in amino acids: CSSGTWGTEAFF. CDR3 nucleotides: TGCAGCAGCGGGACGTGGGGCACTGAAGCTTTCTTT.

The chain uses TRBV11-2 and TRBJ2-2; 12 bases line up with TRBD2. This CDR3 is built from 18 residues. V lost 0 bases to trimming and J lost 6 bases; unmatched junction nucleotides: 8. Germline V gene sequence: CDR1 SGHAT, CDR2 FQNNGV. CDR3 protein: CASSLDRLAGALSGELFF. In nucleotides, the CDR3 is TGTGCCAGCAGCTTAGATCGACTAGCGGGAGCCTTGTCCGGGGAGCTGTTTTTT.

CDR3 in amino acids: CASSPQIQETQYF. In DNA form, the CDR3 reads TGTGCCAGCAGTCCCCAAATCCAAGAGACCCAGTACTTC. The chain has TRBV25-1 and TRBJ2-5; D is unresolved. CDR3 length: 13 amino acids. Between the trimmed V and J ends, which lost 5 bases and 1 base, there was a span of 8 bases. Germline CDR1 reads MGHDK; CDR2 reads SYGVNS.

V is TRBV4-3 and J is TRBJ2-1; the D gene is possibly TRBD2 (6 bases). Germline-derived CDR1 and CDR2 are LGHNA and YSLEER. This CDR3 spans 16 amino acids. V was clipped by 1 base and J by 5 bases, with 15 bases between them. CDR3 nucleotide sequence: TGCGCCAGCAGCCAAGGGCTTCTTCGCGGGAACAATGAGCAGTTCTTC. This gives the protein CASSQGLLRGNNEQFF.